This T cell receptor beta chain stems from a study of human T cells and chemical hapten exposure. Time point defined: pre-sensitization, week 0. The treatment denotes: therapeutic diphenylcyclopropenone sensitization with weekly scalp DPC. TCRdb processed the RACE reads anew with MiXCR; each CDR3 protein has one entry. The table includes 250,000 to 300,000 distinct CDR3 sequences, roughly 8% detected once. The sample holds a few counts of this clonotype. The clonotype originates from a young man with alopecia areata. Some clones in this sample may be carry-over from other donors' samples. The sequenced sample was whole blood, obtained in connection with sensitization to the hapten diphenylcyclopropenone (DPC).

The CDR3 DNA reads as TGTGCCAGCAGCTCAATCCCCAGGCGGGAGCCTTCACCCCTCCACTTT. Residues: CASSSIPRREPSPLHF. The V gene is TRBV9, the J gene TRBJ1-6; D gene unclear. Trimming stripped 4 bases from V and 9 bases from J, with 20 bases between. Germline CDR1 SGDLS, CDR2 YYNGEE. The CDR3 runs to 16 residues.